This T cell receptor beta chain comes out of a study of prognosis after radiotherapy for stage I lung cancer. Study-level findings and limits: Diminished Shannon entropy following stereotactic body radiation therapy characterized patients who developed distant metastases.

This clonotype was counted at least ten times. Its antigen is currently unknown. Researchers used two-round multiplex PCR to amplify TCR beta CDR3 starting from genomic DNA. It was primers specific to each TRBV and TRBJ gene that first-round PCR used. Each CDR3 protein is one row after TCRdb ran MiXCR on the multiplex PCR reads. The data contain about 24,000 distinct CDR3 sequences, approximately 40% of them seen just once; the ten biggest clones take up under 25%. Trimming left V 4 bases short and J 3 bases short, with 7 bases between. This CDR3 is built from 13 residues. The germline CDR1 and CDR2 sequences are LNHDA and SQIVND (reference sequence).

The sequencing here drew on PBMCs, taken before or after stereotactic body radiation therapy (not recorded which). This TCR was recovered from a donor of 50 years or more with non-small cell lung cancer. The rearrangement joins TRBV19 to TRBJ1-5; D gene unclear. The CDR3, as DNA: TGTGCCAGTAGTAGGCAGGCCAATCAGCCCCAGCATTTT. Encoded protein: CASSRQANQPQHF.